The next 3 T cell receptor beta chains were all read from a single sample in a study of shared clonotypes between healthy human individuals. Clones were sequenced by immunoSEQ multiplex PCR, and TCRdb holds only the in-frame ones, with some missing. The sample has 2,500,000 or so clones; just under 95% are singletons. Sequencing input: naive CD4+ T cells from PBMCs. Noted subset: CD45RA+ positively selected. Receptor source: a man younger than 35 in good health. Some clones in this sample may be carry-over from other donors' samples.

A single count supports this clone. CDR3 residues: CASRTKGGDQPQHF. DNA of the CDR3: TGTGCCAGCAGGACAAAGGGGGGTGATCAGCCCCAGCATTTT. V is TRBV27 and J is TRBJ1-5; D perhaps matches TRBD1 (6 bases). V shed 6 bases and J shed 5 bases, with 14 bases lying between them. Germline V gene lookup returns CDR1 MNHEY and CDR2 SMNVEV (reference sequence). This CDR3 has 14 residues.

This chain joins TRBV6-6 and TRBJ2-1; tentative D call: TRBD2 (6 bases). Germline CDR1 and CDR2: MNHNY and SVGAGI (reference sequence). V dropped 0 bases and J dropped 4 bases, with 10 bases sitting between them. This CDR3 is 15 amino acids long. CDR3 sequence reads: CASSYSRLEYNEQFF. CDR3 nucleotides: TGTGCCAGCAGTTACTCGAGACTAGAATACAATGAGCAGTTCTTC.

V and J are TRBV7-8 and TRBJ2-2, with a tentative D call TRBD1 (6 bases). The germline V and J ends were trimmed by 5 bases and 3 bases, with 22 bases remaining between them. CDR3 size: 18 residues. Germline loops: CDR1 SGHVS, CDR2 FQNEAQ. CDR3 coding DNA: TGTGCCAGCAGCCTGCCCCTTTACAGGGCTGGGGACACCGGGGAGCTGTTTTTT. Translated, it gives CASSLPLYRAGDTGELFF.